This T cell receptor (beta chain) was captured in a study of blood T cell repertoires in COVID-19. About the study: T cells, B-cell-depleted T cells, or PBMCs supplied cDNA or gDNA.

CDR3 size: 14 residues. Trimming at V came to 7 bases and at J to 4 bases, leaving 9 bases not matched to a gene. Per germline, CDR1 MNHEY and CDR2 SVGAGI. Assay used: immunoSEQ multiplex PCR; TCRdb lists only in-frame clones, some missing. The sample lists 200,000 to 300,000 clones, about 91% occurring once. This chain uses TRBV6-5 with TRBJ1-1; 7 nucleotides align to TRBD1. The sequencing sample was made of PBMCs or T cells enriched from blood (not recorded which). The sequence was collected from a woman aged 25 to 45 with acute COVID-19. Here the CDR3 reads CASNYDRVATEAFF. In nucleotides, the CDR3 is TGTGCCAGCAACTACGACAGGGTGGCCACTGAAGCTTTCTTT.